This T cell receptor (beta chain) was documented in a study of CD8+CD57+ T cells in acquired aplastic anemia. Before being chosen for sequencing, patients had shown CD8+CD57+ cell expansion by flow cytometry. Genomic DNA served as template for TCR beta VDJ and CDR3 profiling. One entry per CDR3 protein results from TCRdb running MiXCR on the reads. This table holds about 200,000 distinct CDR3 sequences, about half found once. Material: sorted CD4+, CD8+, or CD8+CD57+ T cells (not recorded which) from PBMCs. This receptor was taken from a human donor with aplastic anemia.

DNA of the CDR3: TGTGCCACCAGCAGAGATCGTGATCTGACGGACCAAGGCCGAGGGTACTTC. Protein: CATSRDRDLTDQGRGYF. The chain is built from TRBV15 and TRBJ2-7; D remains ambiguous. The CDR3 spans 17 residues. Trimming stripped 0 bases from V and 12 bases from J, with 27 bases between. The V gene's germline CDR1 is LNHNV and CDR2 YYDKDF (reference sequence).